This TCR beta chain was sequenced during a study of OX40 agonist ivuxolimab in advanced cancers. The CDR3 length is 13 residues. Germline assignment: CDR1 SEHNR and CDR2 FQNEAQ (reference sequence). Trimming removed 5 bases from V and 5 bases from J, with 13 bases in between. Profiling relied on immunoSEQ multiplex PCR, and the TCRdb table lists in-frame clones only, not all of them. The repertoire includes approximately 38,000 clones, roughly four fifths of them detected once, and about 20% sits in the top ten. The V call is TRBV7-9, the J call TRBJ2-7; D remains unclear. The receptor was derived from an adult with an advanced solid tumor such as melanoma, head and neck, liver or kidney cancer. The sample was CD4+ or CD8+ T cells sorted from blood, taken in a trial of the OX40 agonist ivuxolimab. CDR3 coding DNA: TGTGCCAGCAGCCCCCGCGGCAGGAACGAGCAGTACTTC. Protein sequence: CASSPRGRNEQYF.